These T cell receptor beta chains were read from a single sample in a study of T cell repertoires in cytomegalovirus infection. Each CDR3 protein is one row after TCRdb ran MiXCR on the reads. The sample records 150,000 to 200,000 distinct CDR3 sequences, 13% to 15% being singletons. Source material: PBMCs. The origin of the receptors is a human donor in good health (CMV status not recorded). Some clones in this sample may be carry-over from other donors' samples. Both conserved end residues are part of each CDR3. The order of the fields is clone size, CDR3 length, V gene, J gene, D gene, CDR3 protein, CDR3 DNA. D genes are given only for firm matches. Size values are once, few and many counts, or a class for expanded clones, and some rows have none.

abundance: few
len: 10
v_gene: TRBV20-1
j_gene: TRBJ1-5
d_gene: .
CDR3aa: CSAHNQPQHF
CDR3nt: TGCAGTGCCCATAATCAGCCCCAGCATTTT

abundance: many
len: 19
v_gene: TRBV7-2
j_gene: TRBJ2-2
d_gene: TRBD1
CDR3aa: CASSPHRGGQEAFTGELFF
CDR3nt: TGTGCCAGCAGCCCCCACCGAGGGGGCCAAGAGGCTTTCACCGGGGAGCTGTTTTTT

abundance: .
len: 13
v_gene: TRBV5-5
j_gene: TRBJ2-7
d_gene: .
CDR3aa: CASSLWSDYEQYF
CDR3nt: TGTGCCAGCAGCTTGTGGTCGGACTACGAGCAGTACTTC

abundance: .
len: 17
v_gene: TRBV7-6
j_gene: TRBJ2-1
d_gene: TRBD2
CDR3aa: CASSLRPSGSSYNEQFF
CDR3nt: TGTGCCAGCAGCTTGCGACCTAGCGGGAGCTCCTACAATGAGCAGTTCTTC

abundance: many
len: 14
v_gene: TRBV2
j_gene: TRBJ2-5
d_gene: .
CDR3aa: CASTTRLGSETQYF
CDR3nt: TGTGCCAGCACAACACGGCTGGGCTCTGAGACCCAGTACTTC

abundance: many
len: 16
v_gene: TRBV7-6
j_gene: TRBJ2-7
d_gene: TRBD2
CDR3aa: CASSLGTSGPTTRQYF
CDR3nt: TGTGCCAGCAGCTTAGGAACTAGCGGTCCTACTACGAGGCAGTACTTC

abundance: .
len: 13
v_gene: TRBV20-1
j_gene: TRBJ1-2
d_gene: .
CDR3aa: CSAPRSETDGYTF
CDR3nt: TGCAGTGCCCCACGATCCGAGACTGACGGCTACACCTTC

abundance: many
len: 16
v_gene: TRBV7-3
j_gene: TRBJ1-2
d_gene: TRBD1
CDR3aa: CASSSEPGQGPYGYTF
CDR3nt: TGTGCCAGCAGCTCAGAACCGGGACAGGGTCCCTATGGCTACACCTTC

abundance: .
len: 14
v_gene: TRBV6-6
j_gene: TRBJ1-5
d_gene: .
CDR3aa: CASSFGGIGQPQHF
CDR3nt: TGTGCCAGCAGTTTCGGGGGTATAGGTCAGCCCCAGCATTTT

abundance: few
len: 16
v_gene: TRBV7-3
j_gene: TRBJ2-3
d_gene: .
CDR3aa: CASSLGGYLGTDTQYF
CDR3nt: TGTGCCAGCAGCTTAGGAGGTTATCTTGGCACAGATACGCAGTATTTT

abundance: many
len: 14
v_gene: TRBV2
j_gene: TRBJ1-1
d_gene: .
CDR3aa: CASITGRMNTEAFF
CDR3nt: TGTGCCAGCATCACGGGGCGCATGAACACTGAAGCTTTCTTT

abundance: many
len: 16
v_gene: TRBV11-2
j_gene: TRBJ1-1
d_gene: TRBD1
CDR3aa: CASSLVSGTGSTEAFF
CDR3nt: TGTGCCAGCAGCTTAGTTTCCGGGACAGGGTCAACTGAAGCTTTCTTT

abundance: .
len: 15
v_gene: TRBV12-3/TRBV12-4
j_gene: TRBJ1-3
d_gene: .
CDR3aa: CASTNRSRTGNTIYF
CDR3nt: TGTGCCAGCACCAATAGGAGCAGGACTGGAAACACCATATATTTT

abundance: many
len: 16
v_gene: TRBV7-2
j_gene: TRBJ2-3
d_gene: TRBD2
CDR3aa: CASSPQSGRRTDTQYF
CDR3nt: TGTGCCAGCAGCCCTCAGAGCGGGAGGAGGACAGATACGCAGTATTTT

abundance: many
len: 13
v_gene: TRBV28
j_gene: TRBJ2-7
d_gene: .
CDR3aa: CASRRGLSYEQYF
CDR3nt: TGTGCCAGCCGCAGGGGTCTCTCCTACGAGCAGTACTTC

abundance: many
len: 14
v_gene: TRBV7-6
j_gene: TRBJ2-2
d_gene: .
CDR3aa: CASSAGQNTGELFF
CDR3nt: TGTGCCAGCAGCGCGGGACAGAACACCGGGGAGCTGTTTTTT

abundance: few
len: 14
v_gene: TRBV2
j_gene: TRBJ1-1
d_gene: .
CDR3aa: CASSLDIMNTEAFF
CDR3nt: TGTGCCAGCAGTTTGGACATCATGAACACTGAAGCTTTCTTT

abundance: few
len: 15
v_gene: TRBV7-6
j_gene: TRBJ2-7
d_gene: .
CDR3aa: CASSAFSGTRDEQYF
CDR3nt: TGTGCCAGCAGCGCTTTTTCCGGGACAAGGGACGAGCAGTACTTC

abundance: .
len: 12
v_gene: TRBV20-1
j_gene: TRBJ2-7
d_gene: .
CDR3aa: CRTQGKVNEQYF
CDR3nt: TGCAGAACCCAGGGGAAGGTGAACGAGCAGTACTTC

abundance: many
len: 17
v_gene: TRBV15
j_gene: TRBJ1-2
d_gene: TRBD1
CDR3aa: CATSATTGTGGGYGYTF
CDR3nt: TGTGCCACCAGCGCAACCACCGGGACAGGGGGCGGGTATGGCTACACCTTC

abundance: .
len: 13
v_gene: TRBV15
j_gene: TRBJ1-5
d_gene: .
CDR3aa: CATSRASNQPQHF
CDR3nt: TGTGCCACCAGCAGAGCAAGCAATCAGCCCCAGCATTTT

abundance: .
len: 15
v_gene: TRBV7-2
j_gene: TRBJ2-2
d_gene: TRBD2
CDR3aa: CASFTSGSVTGELFF
CDR3nt: TGTGCCAGCTTTACTAGCGGGAGTGTCACCGGGGAGCTGTTTTTT

abundance: many
len: 15
v_gene: TRBV7-2
j_gene: TRBJ2-1
d_gene: .
CDR3aa: CASSLAHGRYNEQFF
CDR3nt: TGTGCCAGCAGCTTAGCGCATGGGAGGTACAATGAGCAGTTCTTC

abundance: many
len: 15
v_gene: TRBV12-3/TRBV12-4
j_gene: TRBJ1-4
d_gene: .
CDR3aa: CASSSLGRTGEKLFF
CDR3nt: TGTGCCAGCAGTTCTCTCGGACGTACGGGTGAAAAACTGTTTTTT

abundance: few
len: 15
v_gene: TRBV28
j_gene: TRBJ2-5
d_gene: .
CDR3aa: CASSSHLRGQETQYF
CDR3nt: TGTGCCAGCAGTTCCCATCTGCGGGGCCAAGAGACCCAGTACTTC

abundance: .
len: 11
v_gene: TRBV28
j_gene: TRBJ2-2
d_gene: .
CDR3aa: CASSLWEELFF
CDR3nt: TGTGCCAGCAGTTTATGGGAGGAGCTGTTTTTT

abundance: .
len: 12
v_gene: TRBV29-1
j_gene: TRBJ1-2
d_gene: .
CDR3aa: CSVDSREGGYTF
CDR3nt: TGCAGCGTAGACAGCAGGGAAGGTGGCTACACCTTC

abundance: few
len: 15
v_gene: TRBV28
j_gene: TRBJ2-5
d_gene: TRBD1
CDR3aa: CASSSTRDRGETQYF
CDR3nt: TGTGCCAGCAGTAGCACCCGGGACAGGGGAGAGACCCAGTACTTC

abundance: few
len: 17
v_gene: TRBV28
j_gene: TRBJ1-5
d_gene: TRBD1
CDR3aa: CASSSYAAGQGAQPQHF
CDR3nt: TGTGCCAGCAGTTCCTACGCCGCCGGACAGGGGGCTCAGCCCCAGCATTTT